This T cell receptor beta chain was found in a study of shared clonotypes between healthy human individuals. This CDR3 has 15 amino acids. Per germline, CDR1 MNHEY and CDR2 SVGAGI. With 5 bases clipped from V and 0 bases from J, the junction kept 4 bases outside the gene matches. Genomic DNA of every subset was divided equally among multiple immunoSEQ plates. Sequencing was performed with immunoSEQ multiplex PCR; in TCRdb, only in-frame clones are kept and a portion is missing. The data contain roughly 500,000 clones, about 76% of them singletons. The specimen sequenced was PBMCs. The rearrangement joins TRBV6-5 to TRBJ1-5, with 7 nucleotides matching TRBD1. The origin of this receptor is a woman between 40 and 55 years old in good health. Some clones in this sample may be carry-over from other donors' samples. CDR3 amino acids: CASSPTGNSNQPQHF. The CDR3 bases are TGTGCCAGCAGTCCGACAGGGAATAGCAATCAGCCCCAGCATTTT.